A single TCR beta chain is shown here with its context. Its specificity is unknown. Assay execution took place at the deep level. Clones were read by immunoSEQ multiplex PCR, and TCRdb kept only the in-frame ones, dropping some. The table has around 600,000 clones, 90% to 95% seen once. With 6 bases clipped from V and 2 bases from J, the junction kept 7 bases outside the gene matches. CDR1 MNHNY and CDR2 SVGAGI come from the germline V gene (reference sequence). The CDR3 loop spans 15 amino acids. These data belong to a study of shared clonotypes between healthy human individuals. CD8 cells classed as naive were CD45RO-negative and positively selected for CCR7, excluding terminally differentiated effector memory CD45RA+ cells. Study outcomes and limitations: In general, naive subsets displayed greater estimated richness than memory subsets did. The small donor group covered limited genetic and exposure diversity. Rarefaction exposed incomplete sorted-subset sequencing despite large depth.

The sequence was obtained from a woman in her twenties or thirties in good health. This chain uses TRBV6-6 with TRBJ2-3; 8 bases match TRBD2. Sequenced material: naive CD8+ T cells sorted from blood. CDR3: CASREGLDFTDTQYF. For the CDR3, the DNA is TGTGCCAGCAGGGAGGGACTAGATTTCACAGATACGCAGTATTTT.